Listed below are T cell receptor beta chains from one sample, sequenced in a study of T cells after yellow fever vaccination. MiXCR, run by TCRdb on the 5' RACE reads, gives a single entry per CDR3 protein. The sample carries about 300,000 distinct CDR3 sequences, approximately 10% recorded once. The material sequenced was CD4+ T cells sorted from PBMCs, taken 5 days after the yellow fever booster vaccination. The origin of the receptors is a man aged 18 to 35 who received the YFV17D yellow fever vaccine. Each CDR3 is given with its conserved first and last residue. D genes are given only for firm matches. Expanded clones get a size class; other rows say once, few or many, or leave the size out.

d_call,j_call,v_call,clone_size,cdr3_nt,cdr3_aa
NA,TRBJ1-4,TRBV4-2,NA,TGTGCCAGCAGCCCCATTCGTGGCAGGGCCCCGACTAATGAAAAACTGTTTTTT,CASSPIRGRAPTNEKLFF
NA,TRBJ1-2,TRBV9,few,TGTGCCAGCAGCGTGGGACTGACGACTAACTATGGCTACACCTTC,CASSVGLTTNYGYTF
TRBD2,TRBJ2-1,TRBV20-1,NA,TGCAGTGCACGGACTAGCGGGGGGGCCCATGAGCAGTTCTTC,CSARTSGGAHEQFF
TRBD2,TRBJ2-3,TRBV7-7,NA,TGTGCCAGCAGCTTAAGAGCGGGGGGTACCACAGATACGCAGTATTTT,CASSLRAGGTTDTQYF
NA,TRBJ1-3,TRBV10-3,NA,TGTGCCATCAGTGACATGACAGGCTCTGGAAACACCATATATTTT,CAISDMTGSGNTIYF
TRBD1,TRBJ2-3,TRBV7-2,NA,TGTGCCAGCAGCCGGATCCGAGGGGGCCTTAGCACAGATACGCAGTATTTT,CASSRIRGGLSTDTQYF
NA,TRBJ2-5,TRBV7-2,NA,TGTGCCAGCAGCTTAGTCTGGCAAGAGACCCAGTACTTC,CASSLVWQETQYF
NA,TRBJ1-2,TRBV27,NA,TGTGCCAGCAGTTTATCAGCAGGATTTAACTATGGCTACACCTTC,CASSLSAGFNYGYTF
TRBD2,TRBJ2-1,TRBV7-3,NA,TGTGCCAGCAGCTTAGCGGGGGGACGGGTGCAGTTCTTC,CASSLAGGRVQFF
TRBD2,TRBJ2-2,TRBV6-6,NA,TGTGCCAGCAGTTATTCCAGCGGGGGGGCCGGGGAGCTGTTTTTT,CASSYSSGGAGELFF
NA,TRBJ2-5,TRBV24-1,NA,TGTGCCACCAGTGATTTGGCTGACAGTAAAGAGACCCAGTACTTC,CATSDLADSKETQYF
NA,TRBJ2-7,TRBV13,few,TGTGCCAGCAGCAGGACCTCCTACGAGCAGTACTTC,CASSRTSYEQYF
NA,TRBJ2-3,TRBV7-8,few,TGTGCCAGCAGCTTAGTCTTGGCAGGGTCGCAGTATTTT,CASSLVLAGSQYF
TRBD1,TRBJ2-2,TRBV7-3,many,TGTGCCAGCAGCCGGAGCAGGGGGAGTGACACCGGGGAGCTGTTTTTT,CASSRSRGSDTGELFF
NA,TRBJ2-5,TRBV7-2,NA,TGTGCCAGCAGCTTAGCGTGGGGTACGGAAGAGACCCAGTACTTC,CASSLAWGTEETQYF
NA,TRBJ2-1,TRBV7-9,few,TGTGCCAGCAAGCCTACTGAGCAGTTCTTC,CASKPTEQFF
NA,TRBJ2-1,TRBV4-3,few,TGCGCCAGCAGCCAAGAGATTGGGGCTTTAGGGCAGTTCTTC,CASSQEIGALGQFF
TRBD1,TRBJ1-4,TRBV12-3/TRBV12-4,few,TGTGCCAGCAGCCCCCAGGGGGGAGAAAAACTGTTTTTT,CASSPQGGEKLFF
NA,TRBJ1-3,TRBV21-1,NA,TGTGCCAGCAGCACACCAGGGGGCACTGGAAACACCATATATTTT,CASSTPGGTGNTIYF
NA,TRBJ2-3,TRBV7-2,NA,TGTGCCAGCAATCCAACACCCGGCACAGATACGCAGTATTTT,CASNPTPGTDTQYF
TRBD1,TRBJ2-4,TRBV6-5,few,TGTGCCAGCAGTTACTACGGGACAGGCCCACCGGTGGCCAAAAACATTCAGTACTTC,CASSYYGTGPPVAKNIQYF
NA,TRBJ2-1,TRBV5-1,few,TGCGCCAGCGGTTACTCCTACAATGAGCAGTTCTTC,CASGYSYNEQFF